A selection of T cell receptor beta chains follows, all from one sample in a study of blood T cell repertoires in COVID-19. TCRdb's copy holds only in-frame clones and misses some; the assay was immunoSEQ multiplex PCR. The sample lists 250,000 to 350,000 clones, about 85% seen once, with less than 3% in the top ten. The sample comprised PBMCs or T cells enriched from blood (not recorded which). The source is a woman in her forties or fifties who had recovered from COVID-19. CDR3s include the opening cysteine and the closing phenylalanine or tryptophan. D genes are given only for firm matches. Not all rows give a size; the values are once, few, many and, for expanded clones, a class.

CDR3 DNA: TGTGCCAGCAGTCCCCGGCGGACAACCGCAACTAATGAAAAACTGTTTTTT; CDR3 protein: CASSPRRTTATNEKLFF; clone size: .; V gene: TRBV28; J gene: TRBJ1-4; D gene: .
CDR3 DNA: TGTGCCAGCAGTTGGGCCGCGGGAGGGCCGAACAATGAGCAGTTCTTC; CDR3 protein: CASSWAAGGPNNEQFF; clone size: once; V gene: TRBV28; J gene: TRBJ2-1; D gene: TRBD2
CDR3 DNA: TGCGCCAGCAGCCAAGATAGCGGAACTGAAGCTTTCTTT; CDR3 protein: CASSQDSGTEAFF; clone size: .; V gene: TRBV4-3; J gene: TRBJ1-1; D gene: .
CDR3 DNA: TGTGCCAGCAGTTTTGGACAGAACTACAATGAGCAGTTCTTC; CDR3 protein: CASSFGQNYNEQFF; clone size: .; V gene: TRBV6-5; J gene: TRBJ2-1; D gene: .
CDR3 DNA: TGTGCCAGCAGCGTATTCGAGGGGAGGAATGAAAAACTGTTTTTT; CDR3 protein: CASSVFEGRNEKLFF; clone size: .; V gene: TRBV9; J gene: TRBJ1-4; D gene: .
CDR3 DNA: TGTGCCAGCAGCTTAGTTTGGGGACAGGGTAGCAATCAGCCCCAGCATTTT; CDR3 protein: CASSLVWGQGSNQPQHF; clone size: .; V gene: TRBV7-2; J gene: TRBJ1-5; D gene: TRBD1
CDR3 DNA: TGTGCCAGCAGCCAGGAGACAGGGGGATCTGGAAACACCATATATTTT; CDR3 protein: CASSQETGGSGNTIYF; clone size: .; V gene: TRBV4-2; J gene: TRBJ1-3; D gene: TRBD1
CDR3 DNA: TGTGCCAGCAGGGGGACAGGCCCGAACACTGAAGCTTTCTTT; CDR3 protein: CASRGTGPNTEAFF; clone size: few; V gene: TRBV6-5; J gene: TRBJ1-1; D gene: TRBD1
CDR3 DNA: TGTGCCAGCAGCCCCTGGACAGGGGGAAACACTGAAGCTTTCTTT; CDR3 protein: CASSPWTGGNTEAFF; clone size: .; V gene: TRBV5-8; J gene: TRBJ1-1; D gene: TRBD1
CDR3 DNA: TGTGCCAGCAGTCCGAGAGGCGGCTACGAGCAGTACTTC; CDR3 protein: CASSPRGGYEQYF; clone size: .; V gene: TRBV12-3/TRBV12-4; J gene: TRBJ2-7; D gene: .
CDR3 DNA: TGTGCCAGCTTGAAGGGACAGGGGGACAATCAGCCCCAGCATTTT; CDR3 protein: CASLKGQGDNQPQHF; clone size: .; V gene: TRBV6-5; J gene: TRBJ1-5; D gene: TRBD1
CDR3 DNA: TGTGCCAGCAGCGTCCTAGCGGGAGCTCTCGAGCAGTACTTC; CDR3 protein: CASSVLAGALEQYF; clone size: .; V gene: TRBV7-2; J gene: TRBJ2-7; D gene: TRBD2
CDR3 DNA: TGTGCCAGCAGCCTGACGGCGAGGACAGATACGCAGTATTTT; CDR3 protein: CASSLTARTDTQYF; clone size: .; V gene: TRBV3-1/TRBV3-2; J gene: TRBJ2-3; D gene: .
CDR3 DNA: TGTGCCAGCAGTGAATACTTTGGAGGGGAAAATGAAAAACTGTTTTTT; CDR3 protein: CASSEYFGGENEKLFF; clone size: .; V gene: TRBV6-1; J gene: TRBJ1-4; D gene: .
CDR3 DNA: TGCGCCAGCAGCCAACCAGGGGATTCCTACGAGCAGTACTTC; CDR3 protein: CASSQPGDSYEQYF; clone size: once; V gene: TRBV4-1; J gene: TRBJ2-7; D gene: .
CDR3 DNA: TGCGCCAGCAGTGAGGCGAGCTCCTACAATGAGCAGTTCTTC; CDR3 protein: CASSEASSYNEQFF; clone size: .; V gene: TRBV10-1; J gene: TRBJ2-1; D gene: .
CDR3 DNA: TGTGCCAGCAGCCGTAATTTCGGAGTGGGTTTCTCTGGAAACACCATATATTTT; CDR3 protein: CASSRNFGVGFSGNTIYF; clone size: .; V gene: TRBV7-8; J gene: TRBJ1-3; D gene: .
CDR3 DNA: TGTGCCAGCTCACCACAGGGGAAAAATTCACCCCTCCACTTT; CDR3 protein: CASSPQGKNSPLHF; clone size: .; V gene: TRBV18; J gene: TRBJ1-6; D gene: .
CDR3 DNA: TGTGCCAGCAGCTTGGGGCGGGGCAGAGAATACAATGAGCAGTTCTTC; CDR3 protein: CASSLGRGREYNEQFF; clone size: .; V gene: TRBV5-4; J gene: TRBJ2-1; D gene: .
CDR3 DNA: TGTGCCAGCAGCCACAGCGGGAGTGGATCCTACGAGCAGTACTTC; CDR3 protein: CASSHSGSGSYEQYF; clone size: .; V gene: TRBV7-2; J gene: TRBJ2-7; D gene: TRBD2
CDR3 DNA: TGTGCCAGCTCACGAGAGGCAGGGGCCAATCAGCCCCAGCATTTT; CDR3 protein: CASSREAGANQPQHF; clone size: .; V gene: TRBV18; J gene: TRBJ1-5; D gene: .
CDR3 DNA: TGTGCCTGGAGTCTACGGACTAGCGGCACAGATACGCAGTATTTT; CDR3 protein: CAWSLRTSGTDTQYF; clone size: once; V gene: TRBV30; J gene: TRBJ2-3; D gene: TRBD2
CDR3 DNA: TGTGCCAGCAGCCACCGGGGGAATCAGCCCCAGCATTTT; CDR3 protein: CASSHRGNQPQHF; clone size: .; V gene: TRBV3-1/TRBV3-2; J gene: TRBJ1-5; D gene: .
CDR3 DNA: TGTGCCAGTAGTATCCCGCATCCGGGACTAGCGGGGTACAATGAGCAGTTCTTC; CDR3 protein: CASSIPHPGLAGYNEQFF; clone size: few; V gene: TRBV19; J gene: TRBJ2-1; D gene: TRBD2
CDR3 DNA: TGTGCCAGCAGCTTAACCGTAACAGACGTTGGCGAGCAGTACTTC; CDR3 protein: CASSLTVTDVGEQYF; clone size: .; V gene: TRBV7-3; J gene: TRBJ2-7; D gene: .
CDR3 DNA: TGCGCCAGCAGCTTAAACAGGGGCGGCGGCGGTAATTCACCCCTCCACTTT; CDR3 protein: CASSLNRGGGGNSPLHF; clone size: .; V gene: TRBV5-1; J gene: TRBJ1-6; D gene: TRBD1
CDR3 DNA: TGTGCCAGCAGCCCCCCCTGGGGCGGGATGAGCTCCTACGAGCAGTACTTC; CDR3 protein: CASSPPWGGMSSYEQYF; clone size: .; V gene: TRBV7-9; J gene: TRBJ2-7; D gene: .
CDR3 DNA: TGTGCCAGCAGTGAAAGGGCAGGGGGTCCCTTTGGGTCCTACAATGAGCAGTTCTTC; CDR3 protein: CASSERAGGPFGSYNEQFF; clone size: .; V gene: TRBV6-1; J gene: TRBJ2-1; D gene: TRBD1
CDR3 DNA: TGCGCCAGCAGCCAAGGGATACAGGGGTTCGGAGAAAAACTGTTTTTT; CDR3 protein: CASSQGIQGFGEKLFF; clone size: .; V gene: TRBV4-3; J gene: TRBJ1-4; D gene: TRBD1
CDR3 DNA: TGTGCCAGCAGCCCGAACACTCGCGGGACGGCTGTTCCCCTCCACTTT; CDR3 protein: CASSPNTRGTAVPLHF; clone size: .; V gene: TRBV7-9; J gene: TRBJ1-6; D gene: .
CDR3 DNA: TGTGCCAGCAGTAGAGGGGGTATGGCTAATGAAAAACTGTTTTTT; CDR3 protein: CASSRGGMANEKLFF; clone size: .; V gene: TRBV28; J gene: TRBJ1-4; D gene: .
CDR3 DNA: TGTGCCAGCAGCCCCGGACAGGGGGAAACTGAAGCTTTCTTT; CDR3 protein: CASSPGQGETEAFF; clone size: few; V gene: TRBV7-9; J gene: TRBJ1-1; D gene: TRBD1
CDR3 DNA: TGTGCCAGCACGTCCCCCGGGACAGGTCCTAGCAATCAGCCCCAGCATTTT; CDR3 protein: CASTSPGTGPSNQPQHF; clone size: .; V gene: TRBV28; J gene: TRBJ1-5; D gene: TRBD1
CDR3 DNA: TGTGCCAGCAGTTACGTGACAGGGAAGTTCACCGAGCAGTACTTC; CDR3 protein: CASSYVTGKFTEQYF; clone size: .; V gene: TRBV6-2/TRBV6-3; J gene: TRBJ2-7; D gene: TRBD1
CDR3 DNA: TGTGCCAGCAGCCATTACGGTACCCATACGCAGTATTTT; CDR3 protein: CASSHYGTHTQYF; clone size: .; V gene: TRBV3-1/TRBV3-2; J gene: TRBJ2-3; D gene: .
CDR3 DNA: TGTGCCAGCAGCCCAGATAGGACAGGGGCAGGCTATGGCTACACCTTC; CDR3 protein: CASSPDRTGAGYGYTF; clone size: .; V gene: TRBV4-2; J gene: TRBJ1-2; D gene: TRBD1
CDR3 DNA: TGTGCCAGCAGCTTAGCGCAGGTTGGCTACACCTTC; CDR3 protein: CASSLAQVGYTF; clone size: .; V gene: TRBV7-2; J gene: TRBJ1-2; D gene: .
CDR3 DNA: TGTGCCAGCAGACGGTATAATGAAAAACTGTTTTTT; CDR3 protein: CASRRYNEKLFF; clone size: few; V gene: TRBV2; J gene: TRBJ1-4; D gene: .
CDR3 DNA: TGTGCCAGCAGCACATCCGCGGGAGGGTTCACAGATACGCAGTATTTT; CDR3 protein: CASSTSAGGFTDTQYF; clone size: .; V gene: TRBV7-3; J gene: TRBJ2-3; D gene: TRBD2
CDR3 DNA: TGTGCTAGCAGCTTAGGAGCGGGAGTCTACAATGAGCAGTTCTTC; CDR3 protein: CASSLGAGVYNEQFF; clone size: .; V gene: TRBV7-7; J gene: TRBJ2-1; D gene: TRBD2
CDR3 DNA: TGTGCCAGCAGCTTAGGCCAGGGACTTGTGACGGATGAGCAGTTCTTC; CDR3 protein: CASSLGQGLVTDEQFF; clone size: .; V gene: TRBV7-9; J gene: TRBJ2-1; D gene: .
CDR3 DNA: TGTGCCAGCAGTTTATGGGCAGGGAACTATGGCTACACCTTC; CDR3 protein: CASSLWAGNYGYTF; clone size: .; V gene: TRBV27; J gene: TRBJ1-2; D gene: .
CDR3 DNA: TGTGCCAGCAGGGGGGATAGCGGATCCTACAATGAGCAGTTCTTC; CDR3 protein: CASRGDSGSYNEQFF; clone size: .; V gene: TRBV3-1/TRBV3-2; J gene: TRBJ2-1; D gene: .
CDR3 DNA: TGTGCCAGCAGCAAGGGACTAGCGGGGGACACAGATACGCAGTATTTT; CDR3 protein: CASSKGLAGDTDTQYF; clone size: .; V gene: TRBV7-9; J gene: TRBJ2-3; D gene: TRBD2
CDR3 DNA: TGCGCCAGCAGCTTGGCCGCCATCAGGAGGTACACTGAAGCTTTCTTT; CDR3 protein: CASSLAAIRRYTEAFF; clone size: .; V gene: TRBV5-1; J gene: TRBJ1-1; D gene: .
CDR3 DNA: TGCAGCCTATCCTCCGGGACAGGGTCAGATACGCAGTATTTT; CDR3 protein: CSLSSGTGSDTQYF; clone size: .; V gene: TRBV29-1; J gene: TRBJ2-3; D gene: TRBD1
CDR3 DNA: TGTGCCAGCAGCGACGGACTAGCCTGGGGCGGGGAGCTGTTTTTT; CDR3 protein: CASSDGLAWGGELFF; clone size: .; V gene: TRBV7-8; J gene: TRBJ2-2; D gene: TRBD2